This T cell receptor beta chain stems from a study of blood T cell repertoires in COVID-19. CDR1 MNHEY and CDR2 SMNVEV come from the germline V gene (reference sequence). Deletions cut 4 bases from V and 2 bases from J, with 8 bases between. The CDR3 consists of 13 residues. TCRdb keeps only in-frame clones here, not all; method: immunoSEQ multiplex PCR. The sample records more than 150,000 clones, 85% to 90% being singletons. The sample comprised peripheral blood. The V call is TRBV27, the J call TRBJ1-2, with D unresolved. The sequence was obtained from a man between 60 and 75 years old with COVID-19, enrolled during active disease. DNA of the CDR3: TGTGCCAGCAGTTCCGCACGGAACTATGGCTACACCTTC. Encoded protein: CASSSARNYGYTF.